Included here is one T cell receptor (beta chain) sequence, with context. No antigen is known for it. Base qualities were left out, and no much larger clone turns up one base away. Libraries were constructed by the immunoSEQ multiplex PCR assay. Entries here come from immuneACCESS through TCRdb and include only in-frame sequences with V and J called. Some clones fail to appear in such tables; in the studies checked, an unresolved V gene covers under half of the shortfall, and the cause of the remainder is unknown. This sample has fewer than 50,000 clones in its table, and 70% to 90% of those were observed once. The ten largest make up approximately 0.62% of the sample. Trimming removed 4 bases from V and 4 bases from J; the gene matches leave 13 bases unexplained. Reading from cysteine to phenylalanine, the CDR3 counts 16 amino acids. Only the CDR3 part of the read is kept: 48 bases, read in frame from the first base. CDR1 and CDR2 (SGHDT, YYEEEE) derive from the germline V gene.

The record originates from a study of T cell changes during pregnancy in multiple sclerosis (dated by TCRdb to the late 2010s). Notes on the research overall: Changes in the T cell repertoire over the course of pregnancy were examined in this study in women with multiple sclerosis.

This chain is built from TRBV5-6 and TRBJ2-7; 8 central nucleotides agree with TRBD2. The receptor was isolated from a female donor with multiple sclerosis, enrolled in a pregnancy study. The source material was CD4+ T cells from peripheral blood mononuclear cells, sampled in the first trimester of pregnancy. The DNA is TGTGCCAGCAGCCGGGAGGGTTCCAACCTATTTTACGAGCAGTACTTC. This translates into CASSREGSNLFYEQYF.